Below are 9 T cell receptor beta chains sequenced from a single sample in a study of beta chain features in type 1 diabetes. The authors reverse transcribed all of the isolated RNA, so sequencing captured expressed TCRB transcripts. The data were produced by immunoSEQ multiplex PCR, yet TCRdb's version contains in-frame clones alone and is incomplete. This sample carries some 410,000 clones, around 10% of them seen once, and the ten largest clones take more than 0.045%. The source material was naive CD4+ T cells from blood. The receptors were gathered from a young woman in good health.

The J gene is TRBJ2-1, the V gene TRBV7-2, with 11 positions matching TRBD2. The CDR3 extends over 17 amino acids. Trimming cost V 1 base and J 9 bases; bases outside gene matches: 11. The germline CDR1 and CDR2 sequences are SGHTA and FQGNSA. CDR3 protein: CASSLDPTSGRRGEQFF. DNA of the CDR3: TGTGCCAGCAGCTTAGATCCCACTAGCGGGAGAAGGGGTGAGCAGTTCTTC.

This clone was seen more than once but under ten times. Written as DNA, the CDR3 is TGTGCCAGCAGCTGGGCGGGGGGCCGAGATACGCAGTATTTT. As protein: CASSWAGGRDTQYF. V gene TRBV25-1 combines with J gene TRBJ2-3; TRBD2 matches at 8 bases. The germline V gene encodes CDR1 MGHDK and CDR2 SYGVNS. V gave up 6 bases and J gave up 5 bases; unmatched junction bases: 7. The CDR3 runs 14 residues.

DNA for the CDR3: TGTGCCTGGAGTCCAACAACGAATACTGAGCAGTTCTTC. Translating it yields CAWSPTTNTEQFF. The chain carries TRBV30 and TRBJ2-1; D is unresolved. V was trimmed by 2 bases and J by 9 bases, leaving 14 bases between them. In germline, CDR1 is GTSNPN, CDR2 SVGIG (reference sequence). The CDR3 length is 13 residues.

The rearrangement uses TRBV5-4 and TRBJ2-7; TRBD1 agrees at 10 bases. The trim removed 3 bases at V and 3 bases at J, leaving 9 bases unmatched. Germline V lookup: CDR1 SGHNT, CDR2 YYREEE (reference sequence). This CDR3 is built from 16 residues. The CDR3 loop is CASSWQAGQGGYEQYF. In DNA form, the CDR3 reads TGTGCCAGCAGCTGGCAAGCTGGACAGGGGGGCTACGAGCAGTACTTC.

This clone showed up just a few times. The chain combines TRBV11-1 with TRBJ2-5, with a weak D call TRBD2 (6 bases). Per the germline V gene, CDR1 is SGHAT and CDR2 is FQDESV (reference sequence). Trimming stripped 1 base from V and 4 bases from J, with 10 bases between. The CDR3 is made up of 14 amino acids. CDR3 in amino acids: CASSLVSGVETQYF. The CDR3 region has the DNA TGTGCCAGCAGCTTAGTCTCGGGGGTAGAGACCCAGTACTTC. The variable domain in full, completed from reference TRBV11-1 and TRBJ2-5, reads EAEVAQSPRYKITEKSQAVAFWCDPISGHATLYWYRQILGQGPELLVQFQDESVVDDSQLPKDRFSAERLKGVDSTLKIQPAELGDSAMYLCASSLVSGVETQYFGPGTRLLVL.

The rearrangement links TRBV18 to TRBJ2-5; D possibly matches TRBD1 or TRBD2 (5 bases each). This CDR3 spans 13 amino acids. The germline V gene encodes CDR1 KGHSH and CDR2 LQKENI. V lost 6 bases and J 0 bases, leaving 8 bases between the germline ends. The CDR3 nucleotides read TGTGCCAGCTCCTCGGGGCACCAAGAGACCCAGTACTTC. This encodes CASSSGHQETQYF.

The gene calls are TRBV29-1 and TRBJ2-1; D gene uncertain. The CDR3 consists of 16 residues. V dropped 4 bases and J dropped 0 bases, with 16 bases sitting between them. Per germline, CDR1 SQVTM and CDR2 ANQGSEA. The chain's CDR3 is CSVALRLLSSYNEQFF. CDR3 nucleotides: TGCAGCGTTGCCTTACGACTGCTGAGCTCCTACAATGAGCAGTTCTTC.

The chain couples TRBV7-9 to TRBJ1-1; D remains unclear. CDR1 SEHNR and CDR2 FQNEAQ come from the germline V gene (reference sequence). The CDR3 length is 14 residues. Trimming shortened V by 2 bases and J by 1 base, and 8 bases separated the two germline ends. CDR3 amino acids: CASSLSQWNTEAFF. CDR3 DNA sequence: TGTGCCAGCAGCTTAAGCCAATGGAACACTGAAGCTTTCTTT. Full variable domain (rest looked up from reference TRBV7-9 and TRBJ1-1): DTGVSQNPRHKITKRGQNVTFRCDPISEHNRLYWYRQTLGQGPEFLTYFQNEAQLEKSRLLSDRFSAERPKGSFSTLEIQRTEQGDSAMYLCASSLSQWNTEAFFGQGTRLTVV.

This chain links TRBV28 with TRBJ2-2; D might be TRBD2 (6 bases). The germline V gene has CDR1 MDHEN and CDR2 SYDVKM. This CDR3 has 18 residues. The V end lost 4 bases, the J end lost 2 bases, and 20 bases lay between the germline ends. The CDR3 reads CASSYPRDRRLNTGELFF. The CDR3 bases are TGTGCCAGCAGTTATCCGCGGGACCGCCGACTAAACACCGGGGAGCTGTTTTTT.